The 29 T cell receptor beta chains presented below share a single source sample, sequenced in a study of T cells in narcolepsy. Libraries were prepared by immunoSEQ multiplex PCR; TCRdb keeps only in-frame clonotypes and omits some of them. Of some 35,000 clones listed, about four fifths are singletons. Sequenced: memory (CD45RA-) CD4+ T cells from blood. These receptors were collected from a human donor in good health.

The chain couples TRBV19 to TRBJ1-2; D unclear. Germline values: CDR1 LNHDA, CDR2 SQIVND (reference sequence). The CDR3 totals 12 residues. The germline V and J ends were trimmed by 6 bases and 2 bases, with 7 bases remaining between them. The CDR3 sequence: CASRSRNYGYTF. Written as DNA, the CDR3 is TGTGCCAGTAGGAGCAGGAACTATGGCTACACCTTC.

With respect to this clone: The sample contains more than one DNA sequence encoding this CDR3. The V gene is TRBV19, the J gene TRBJ2-7, with D perhaps matching TRBD2 (5 bases). The CDR3 is made up of 14 amino acids. V was pared by 3 bases and J by 1 base, with 10 bases between. In germline, CDR1 is LNHDA, CDR2 SQIVND (reference sequence). This chain's CDR3 is CASSMDSVSYEQYF. The CDR3 nucleotides read TGTGCCAGTAGTATGGACTCCGTATCCTACGAGCAGTACTTC.

The V call is TRBV15, the J call TRBJ1-3; D ambiguous. V was cut by 0 bases and J by 8 bases, with 8 bases left in between. Germline assignment: CDR1 LNHNV and CDR2 YYDKDF (reference sequence). The CDR3 runs to 13 residues. CDR3 nucleotide sequence: TGTGCCACCAGCAGAGATATGGTTCACACCATATATTTT. Its protein product is CATSRDMVHTIYF.

The rearrangement uses TRBV14 and TRBJ1-1; D possibly corresponds to TRBD1 (6 bases). Germline CDR1 SGHDN, CDR2 FVKESK. The CDR3 sequence is 17 residues long. Trimming took off 3 bases at V and 1 base at J, with 18 bases between the two ends. The CDR3 loop reads CASSHLGQGLGNTEAFF. DNA for the CDR3: TGTGCCAGCAGCCATTTGGGTCAGGGGCTGGGGAACACTGAAGCTTTCTTT.

The sample holds one count of this clone. The DNA is omitted, as the CDR3 cannot be located on it reliably, and the CDR3 follows TCRdb's listing. This chain connects TRBV20-1 to TRBJ2-3. The CDR3 is made up of 11 amino acids, end residues included. Germline CDR1 DFQATT, CDR2 SNEGSKA (reference sequence). The CDR3 here is CSAIWGLGSYF.

V is TRBV11-2 and J is TRBJ2-5, with D possibly TRBD1 on 5 matching bases. This CDR3 comprises 13 residues. Trimming took off 3 bases at V and 5 bases at J, with 10 bases between the two ends. From germline, CDR1 is SGHAT and CDR2 FQNNGV. CDR3 nucleotide sequence: TGTGCCAGCAGCTTTGGGGCCAGGGAGACCCAGTACTTC. It specifies CASSFGARETQYF.

V gene TRBV18 combines with J gene TRBJ1-1; D is unclear. Trimming removed 5 bases at V and 2 bases at J, with 18 bases between. Germline V gene data show CDR1 as KGHSH and CDR2 as LQKENI. The CDR3 covers 16 residues. The CDR3 protein is CASSGQLMPENTEAFF. The CDR3 DNA reads as TGTGCCAGCTCAGGTCAACTCATGCCCGAAAACACTGAAGCTTTCTTT. Looking up the rest from reference TRBV18 and TRBJ1-1 gives the full variable domain: NAGVMQNPRHLVRRRGQEARLRCSPMKGHSHVYWYRQLPEEGLKFMVYLQKENIIDESGMPKERFSAEFPKEGPSILRIQQVVRGDSAAYFCASSGQLMPENTEAFFGQGTRLTVV.

This chain uses TRBV27 with TRBJ1-2, with TRBD1 identical over 7 bases. Trimming at V came to 6 bases and at J to 3 bases, leaving 7 bases not matched to a gene. Looked up from germline, CDR1 is MNHEY and CDR2 is SMNVEV (reference sequence). CDR3 length equals 14 residues. The CDR3 DNA follows: TGTGCCAGCAGAGACACCGGGACAGACTATGGCTACACCTTC. Translation gives CASRDTGTDYGYTF.

The rearrangement links TRBV7-6 to TRBJ1-2, with 9 positions matching TRBD1. The germline V gene encodes CDR1 SGHVS and CDR2 FNYEAQ. Unmatched junction bases numbered 6, after V lost 0 bases and J lost 7 bases. The CDR3 has 15 residues. The CDR3 DNA reads as TGTGCCAGCAGCTTAGCGGTACAGGGGGCAAGTGGCTACACCTTC. Its protein product is CASSLAVQGASGYTF.

The J gene is TRBJ1-1, the V gene TRBV5-6; D gene ambiguous. From germline, CDR1 is SGHDT and CDR2 YYEEEE. Between the trimmed V and J ends, which lost 2 bases and 7 bases, there was a span of 21 bases. The CDR3 has 16 residues. CDR3 region: CASSFPGPRAAREAFF. The CDR3 DNA is TGTGCCAGCAGCTTTCCTGGTCCTCGGGCAGCCCGTGAAGCTTTCTTT.

This clone was counted only a few times. This chain links TRBV4-1 with TRBJ2-3, with D possibly TRBD1 on 5 matching bases. The germline CDR1 and CDR2 sequences are MGHRA and YSYEKL. V was clipped by 4 bases and J by 3 bases, with 20 bases between them. The CDR3 runs to 17 residues. As DNA, the CDR3 is TGCGCCAGCAGCCGCGTAGGGGTGACGCATGGGACAGATACGCAGTATTTT. Residues: CASSRVGVTHGTDTQYF.

In DNA form, the CDR3 reads TGCGCCAGCAGCTTGGAGGGGAACTATGGCTACACCTTC. It translates to CASSLEGNYGYTF. The V and J genes are TRBV5-1 and TRBJ1-2, with D perhaps TRBD1 (5 bases). The CDR3 spans 13 residues. Germline V CDR1 and CDR2: SGHRS, YFSETQ. V was trimmed by 0 bases and J by 2 bases, leaving 5 bases between them.

The V call is TRBV5-6, the J call TRBJ1-1, with 10 bases that match TRBD1. Per the germline V gene, CDR1 is SGHDT and CDR2 is YYEEEE. With V trimmed by 2 bases and J by 11 bases, 6 bases remained unmatched. The CDR3 sequence is 13 residues long. The CDR3 protein is CASSFDRDRGAFF. CDR3 sequence (DNA): TGTGCCAGCAGCTTCGACCGGGACAGGGGTGCTTTCTTT.

This chain connects TRBV11-2 to TRBJ2-1; 8 bases fit TRBD2. Trimming cost V 5 bases and J 10 bases; bases outside gene matches: 10. The CDR3 totals 14 residues. Germline values: CDR1 SGHAT, CDR2 FQNNGV. This CDR3 is CASSNWTSSEEQFF. The CDR3, as DNA: TGTGCCAGCAGCAATTGGACTAGCTCGGAAGAGCAGTTCTTC.

J is TRBJ2-3 and V is TRBV5-1; D is unclear. Looked up from germline, CDR1 is SGHRS and CDR2 is YFSETQ. Trimming left V 0 bases short and J 1 base short, with 9 bases between. The CDR3 is 15 residues long. The CDR3 DNA follows: TGCGCCAGCAGCTTGGACGGCTCCCGCACAGATACGCAGTATTTT. Translated: CASSLDGSRTDTQYF.

V and J are TRBV5-1 and TRBJ2-2; tentative D call: TRBD2 (6 bases). In germline, CDR1 is SGHRS, CDR2 YFSETQ. This CDR3 is 16 amino acids long. Trimming took off 2 bases at V and 2 bases at J, with 13 bases between the two ends. The CDR3 DNA is TGCGCCAGCAGCTTTGCGGGGAGGACTAACACCGGGGAGCTGTTTTTT. Its translation: CASSFAGRTNTGELFF.

The rearrangement links TRBV7-9 to TRBJ1-1, with D possibly being TRBD1 (5 bases). The CDR3 is made up of 13 amino acids. Germline CDR1 and CDR2: SEHNR and FQNEAQ (reference sequence). The germline V and J ends were trimmed by 7 bases and 1 base, with 10 bases remaining between them. The CDR3 sequence is CASMGLGNTEAFF. Here the CDR3 DNA reads TGTGCCAGCATGGGGCTGGGGAACACTGAAGCTTTCTTT.

The rearrangement joins TRBV7-3 to TRBJ2-2; TRBD1 matches at 10 bases. This CDR3 region has 16 residues. Losses at the gene ends were 5 bases for V and 6 bases for J; bases not matched to a gene: 9. Germline CDR1 reads SGHTA; CDR2 reads FQGTGA. The CDR3 region has the DNA TGTGCCAGCAGCCCGATCGGCGGACAGGGGGCCGGGGAGCTGTTTTTT. It codes for CASSPIGGQGAGELFF. The whole variable domain, filled in from reference TRBV7-3 and TRBJ2-2, reads GAGVSQTPSNKVTEKGKYVELRCDPISGHTALYWYRQSLGQGPEFLIYFQGTGAADDSGLPNDRFFAVRPEGSVSTLKIQRTERGDSAVYLCASSPIGGQGAGELFFGEGSRLTVL.

Notes on this clone: A read error may produce the germline difference seen at one junction end. V gene TRBV11-1 combines with J gene TRBJ1-1, with D possibly being TRBD1 (6 bases). CDR1 is SGHAT, CDR2 FQDESV, per germline (reference sequence). The length of the CDR3 is 14 residues. The CDR3 loop reads CASSSQGRNAEAFF. The CDR3 DNA reads TGTGCCAGCAGTTCACAGGGAAGGAACGCTGAAGCTTTCTTT.

V and J are TRBV5-5 and TRBJ2-7, with a possible D match to TRBD1 (5 bases). V was pared by 0 bases and J by 0 bases, with 10 bases between. This CDR3 spans 15 amino acids. Germline lookup yields CDR1 SGHKS and CDR2 YYEKEE (reference sequence). For the CDR3, the DNA is TGTGCCAGCAGCTTGGGGGCAGACAGCTCCTACGAGCAGTACTTC. Its protein is CASSLGADSSYEQYF.

This sequence joins TRBV27 and TRBJ2-6; D gene uncertain. This CDR3 comprises 14 residues. V was shortened by 6 bases and J by 0 bases, with 6 bases between the two germline ends. In germline, CDR1 is MNHEY, CDR2 SMNVEV (reference sequence). As DNA, the CDR3 is TGTGCCAGCAGGACCAACTCTGGGGCCAACGTCCTGACTTTC. The encoded protein is CASRTNSGANVLTF.

The rearrangement links TRBV5-1 to TRBJ2-5, with D hard to call. The length of the CDR3 is 14 residues. Germline CDR1 is SGHRS and CDR2 is YFSETQ. Trimming cost V 1 base and J 2 bases, with 9 bases left between them. CDR3 in amino acids: CASSLNRLQETQYF. CDR3 coding DNA: TGCGCCAGCAGCTTGAATCGGCTACAAGAGACCCAGTACTTC.

J is TRBJ1-2 and V is TRBV10-3; tentatively, D is TRBD1 (5 bases). The CDR3 is 19 amino acids. V lost 0 bases to trimming and J lost 0 bases, with 20 bases between them. Germline loops: CDR1 ENHRY, CDR2 SYGVKD. The CDR3 bases are TGTGCCATCAGTGAGTCGATAGTACTTCGCGGGGGGACTAACTATGGCTACACCTTC. Its protein product is CAISESIVLRGGTNYGYTF.

The chain recombines TRBV19 with TRBJ1-2, with D perhaps matching TRBD1 (5 bases). The CDR3 has 14 amino acids. With 4 bases removed from V and 7 bases from J, the gap between germline ends came to 16 bases. Germline V gives CDR1 LNHDA, CDR2 SQIVND (reference sequence). As DNA, the CDR3 is TGTGCCAGTAGTAATCAGGGTCTGGCGCCTGGCTACACCTTC. It specifies CASSNQGLAPGYTF. The whole variable domain, remainder taken from reference TRBV19 and TRBJ1-2, is DGGITQSPKYLFRKEGQNVTLSCEQNLNHDAMYWYRQDPGQGLRLIYYSQIVNDFQKGDIAEGYSVSREKKESFPLTVTSAQKNPTAFYLCASSNQGLAPGYTFGSGTRLTVV.

The chain uses TRBV5-1 and TRBJ1-6; D is unclear. The CDR3 consists of 12 residues. Between the trimmed V and J ends, which lost 4 bases and 7 bases, there was a span of 6 bases. Germline V gives CDR1 SGHRS, CDR2 YFSETQ. The CDR3 DNA follows: TGCGCCAGCAGCGCAGTGAATTCACCCCTCCACTTT. This translates into CASSAVNSPLHF.

V gene TRBV29-1 combines with J gene TRBJ2-1; D is undetermined. The V gene lost 7 bases and the J gene lost 10 bases, with 11 bases spanning the gap. The CDR3 spans 10 residues. CDR1 is SQVTM, CDR2 ANQGSEA, per germline. In DNA, the CDR3 is TGCAGCGAAAGACGAACCGAGCAGTTCTTC. Its translation: CSERRTEQFF.

CDR3 loop: CASSASGRTTGETQYF. As DNA, the CDR3 is TGTGCCAGCAGTGCTAGCGGGAGGACCACCGGGGAGACCCAGTACTTC. The V and J genes are TRBV6-1 and TRBJ2-5, with TRBD2 matching 11 bases. With V trimmed by 4 bases and J by 5 bases, 9 bases remained unmatched. This CDR3 has 16 amino acids. Germline V gene data show CDR1 as MNHNS and CDR2 as SASEGT.

This clone has just one count. The gene calls are TRBV5-4 and TRBJ2-1; 10 bases match TRBD2. The germline V gene encodes CDR1 SGHNT and CDR2 YYREEE (reference sequence). The ends lost 4 bases at V and 3 bases at J; junction bases unmatched: 7. The CDR3 totals 16 residues. This CDR3 reads CASSIKGTSDYNEQFF. CDR3 DNA: TGTGCCAGCAGCATCAAGGGGACTAGCGACTACAATGAGCAGTTCTTC. The variable domain in full, completed from reference TRBV5-4 and TRBJ2-1, reads ETGVTQSPTHLIKTRGQQVTLRCSSQSGHNTVSWYQQALGQGPQFIFQYYREEENGRGNFPPRFSGLQFPNYSSELNVNALELDDSALYLCASSIKGTSDYNEQFFGPGTRLTVL.

The chain is built from TRBV18 and TRBJ1-2; maybe TRBD1 (6 bases). Trimming pared 3 bases from V and 7 bases from J, leaving 18 bases between. Germline V lookup: CDR1 KGHSH, CDR2 LQKENI. The CDR3 sequence is 15 residues long. In DNA form, the CDR3 reads TGTGCCAGCTCACCTTCTGGACAGCCCCGAACTGGCTACACCTTC. Protein sequence: CASSPSGQPRTGYTF.